The TCR beta chain described here comes from a study of blood T cell repertoires in COVID-19. Across the whole study: Samples representing acute and convalescent COVID-19 were sourced from the United States, Italy and Spain. T cells, B-cell-depleted T cells, or PBMCs supplied cDNA or gDNA.

With 5 bases clipped from V and 6 bases from J, the junction kept 9 bases outside the gene matches. CDR1 and CDR2 from the germline V gene are SNHLY and FYNNEI. CDR3 size: 14 residues. In the source study's methods: Cell counts per sample came from amplifying reference gene primers. The assay was immunoSEQ multiplex PCR, and TCRdb's table has in-frame clones only and misses some. For V, J and clone size, that table is used; D and trimming come from the DNA. The sample yields approximately 200,000 clones, 70% to 85% seen once. Sequencing was done on a sample of peripheral blood. The source is a human donor with acute or convalescent COVID-19. The donor label of this sample is uncertain. The V and J genes are TRBV2 and TRBJ2-7; 8 nucleotides line up with TRBD1. CDR3 sequence reads: CASSLETGASEQYF. The CDR3 bases are TGTGCCAGCAGTTTGGAGACAGGGGCCTCCGAGCAGTACTTC. The entire variable domain, with the rest obtained from reference TRBV2 and TRBJ2-7, is as follows: EPEVTQTPSHQVTQMGQEVILRCVPISNHLYFYWYRQILGQKVEFLVSFYNNEISEKSEIFDDQFSVERPDGSNFTLKIRSTKLEDSAMYFCASSLETGASEQYFGPGTRLTVT.